The entry that follows covers one TCR beta chain sequence. These data come from a study of blood T cell repertoires in COVID-19. Trimming took 1 base from V and 4 from J; bases not matched to a gene: 10. CDR1 and CDR2 from the germline V gene are SEHNR and FQNEAQ (reference sequence). The CDR3 is made up of 17 amino acids. Before they entered the study, exposed participants had met a COVID-19 case within 2 weeks. Assay: immunoSEQ multiplex PCR; the TCRdb copy retains only in-frame clones and omits some. The sample lists more than 200,000 clones; 80% to 90% were seen once. Sequencing used PBMCs or T cells enriched from blood (not recorded which). This receptor was taken from a woman aged 25 to 39 who had been exposed to COVID-19. V gene TRBV7-9 combines with J gene TRBJ2-3; 8 positions match TRBD2. The CDR3 DNA follows: TGTGCCAGCAGCTTAGGGACTAGCAGTACCGAGTCAGATACGCAGTATTTT. Protein: CASSLGTSSTESDTQYF.